One sample yielded the 5 T cell receptor beta chains listed below, sequenced in a study of vaccination and CD4 T cells after COVID-19 (dated by TCRdb to between 2021 and 2024). The treatment or condition label corresponds to: approximately 9-day PBMC culture with coronavirus spike peptide pools or control peptides (ViraFEST assay). Their target antigens are unknown. Library preparation employed PCR. The instrument was an Illumina iSeq 100. TCR sequencing of DNA from cultured CD4+ T cells used the Oncomine TCR Beta short-read assay at the Johns Hopkins FTIC core. The public reads were reprocessed in TCRdb via fastp at Q25 and MiXCR, keeping in-frame beta chains. A single entry per CDR3 protein holds the most common genes and DNA from its merged rows. The sample records roughly 22,000 distinct CDR3 sequences, less than 80% of which are singletons. The top ten hold less than 9% of the sample. The sequenced sample consisted of CD4+ T cells from blood, cultured in vitro. These receptors were taken from a human donor who had recovered from COVID-19.

The chain is built from TRBV23-1 and TRBJ1-3; the D is unclear. TRBV23-1 is filed as an ORF, its function uncertain. CDR3 length: 13 amino acids. V lost 4 bases, J lost 6 bases, and 10 bases lay in between. As DNA, the CDR3 is TGCGCCAGCAGTCTGAGTCAGACAAACACCATATATTTT. It is translated as CASSLSQTNTIYF.

The rearrangement joins TRBV7-2 to TRBJ1-2; unclear D gene. Per the germline V gene, CDR1 is SGHTA and CDR2 is FQGNSA. The CDR3 runs 16 residues. With 0 bases removed from V and 2 bases from J, the gap between germline ends came to 13 bases. As DNA, the CDR3 is TGTGCCAGCAGCTTAGCGCAACCCAGCTCGAACTATGGCTACACCTTC. It specifies CASSLAQPSSNYGYTF.

The chain is built from TRBV24-1 and TRBJ2-2; D is perhaps TRBD1 (5 bases). Deletions cut 7 bases from V and 3 bases from J, with 11 bases between. This CDR3 comprises 14 residues. The germline V gene encodes CDR1 KGHDR and CDR2 SFDVKD. CDR3 residues: CATSGQGYTGELFF. The DNA of the CDR3 is TGTGCCACCAGCGGGCAGGGCTACACCGGGGAGCTGTTTTTT.

The chain employs TRBV19 and TRBJ2-3; 8 bases are a match to TRBD2. The germline gives CDR1 LNHDA, CDR2 SQIVND (reference sequence). This CDR3 spans 15 amino acids. V was clipped by 3 bases and J by 2 bases; unmatched bases: 4. DNA for the CDR3: TGTGCCAGTAGTATCCGGGAGGGATACACAGATACGCAGTATTTT. This codes for CASSIREGYTDTQYF.

The J gene is TRBJ1-5, the V gene TRBV20-1; D gene ambiguous. The CDR3 length is 15 residues. Trimming cost V 1 base and J 0 bases, with 10 bases left between them. CDR1 and CDR2 (germline): DFQATT, SNEGSKA (reference sequence). CDR3 sequence: CSARVGEYSNQPQHF. The CDR3 bases are TGCAGTGCTAGAGTGGGAGAGTATAGCAATCAGCCCCAGCATTTT.